Below, 10 T cell receptor beta chains from the same sample are listed, as sequenced in a study of T cells in Graves' hyperthyroidism and ophthalmopathy. Using RNA transcripts as the source, TCR beta CDR3 regions were amplified. HTBI primers were the set used in a first-round RT-PCR of the TCR CDR3. Each CDR3 protein is one row after TCRdb ran MiXCR on the multiplex PCR reads. The table has hundreds of thousands of distinct CDR3 sequences, 15% to 18% seen once. The sample comprised blood. These receptors all come from a woman in her late teens or twenties with Graves' hyperthyroidism.

The chain combines TRBV5-1 with TRBJ1-2; 10 nucleotides line up with TRBD1. Trimming removed 4 bases from V and 0 bases from J; junction bases left unmatched: 3. The CDR3 runs 15 residues. In germline, CDR1 is SGHRS, CDR2 YFSETQ. The CDR3 DNA reads as TGCGCCAGCAGCGGGACAGGGGCGGCTAACTATGGCTACACCTTC. Amino acid sequence: CASSGTGAANYGYTF.

Many counts were recorded for this clonotype. This chain joins TRBV24-1 and TRBJ2-1; no definite D call. V lost 1 base, J lost 7 bases, and 10 bases lay in between. Germline V gene lookup returns CDR1 KGHDR and CDR2 SFDVKD. This CDR3 spans 14 amino acids. The CDR3 nucleotides read TGTGCCACCAGTGATTTAGGTGTGCGAAATGAGCAGTTCTTC. It codes for CATSDLGVRNEQFF.

This sequence joins TRBV30 and TRBJ1-5; D may be TRBD1 (6 bases). Germline CDR1 GTSNPN, CDR2 SVGIG (reference sequence). This CDR3 is built from 14 residues. Trimming cost V 0 bases and J 7 bases, with 13 bases left between them. The CDR3 nucleotides read TGTGCCTGGAGTGTTACAGGGTCCGGGCAGCCCCAGCATTTT. Its translation: CAWSVTGSGQPQHF.

J is TRBJ1-2 and V is TRBV7-2; TRBD1 is a possible D gene (6 bases). V gave up 3 bases and J gave up 7 bases, with 15 bases separating them. CDR3 size: 14 residues. CDR1 SGHTA and CDR2 FQGNSA come from the germline V gene. The CDR3 sequence is CASSFRGIDSGYTF. In DNA form, the CDR3 reads TGTGCCAGCAGCTTTAGGGGGATCGACTCTGGCTACACCTTC.

This chain connects TRBV5-5 to TRBJ1-4; 12 nucleotides align to TRBD1. The CDR3 contains 19 residues. Germline loops: CDR1 SGHKS, CDR2 YYEKEE (reference sequence). The V segment lost 5 bases and the J segment 2 bases; nucleotides outside the gene matches: 13. CDR3 protein: CASSPTGTGGGGTNEKLFF. The DNA for the CDR3 is TGTGCCAGCAGTCCTACCGGGACAGGGGGCGGCGGGACTAATGAAAAACTGTTTTTT.

A remark on this clonotype: Relative to the germline gene, one junction end is altered; a read error may explain this. This sequence joins TRBV28 and TRBJ1-4, with 10 bases aligning to TRBD1. This CDR3 is 16 amino acids long. Germline CDR1 MDHEN, CDR2 SYDVKM. In DNA, the CDR3 is TGTGCCAGCAGTTTATTAGGGGACAGGGGTCGTGAAAAACTGTCTTTT. Its translation: CASSLLGDRGREKLSF.

The sample holds one count of this clonotype. This chain connects TRBV4-1 to TRBJ1-5; D remains unclear. Germline V gene data show CDR1 as MGHRA and CDR2 as YSYEKL. Trimming left V 0 bases short and J 0 bases short, with 9 bases between. The CDR3 consists of 16 residues. CDR3 region: CASSQESTYSNQPQHF. The CDR3 DNA follows: TGCGCCAGCAGCCAAGAATCCACTTATAGCAATCAGCCCCAGCATTTT.

The V and J genes are TRBV9 and TRBJ1-1, with D perhaps matching TRBD1 (5 bases). The germline V gene encodes CDR1 SGDLS and CDR2 YYNGEE. The V end lost 1 base, the J end lost 4 bases, and 20 bases lay between the germline ends. CDR3 size: 17 residues. In DNA form, the CDR3 reads TGTGCCAGCAGCGTAAGTTTGGGGGGGATTTTGAGCACTGAAGCTTTCTTT. Protein product: CASSVSLGGILSTEAFF.

This clonotype was seen at least ten times. This rearrangement joins TRBV20-1 to TRBJ1-2, with 7 bases aligning to TRBD1. Germline V gene lookup returns CDR1 DFQATT and CDR2 SNEGSKA (reference sequence). The CDR3 consists of 13 residues. Unmatched junction bases numbered 3, after V lost 2 bases and J lost 3 bases. DNA for the CDR3: TGCAGTGCTAGACCTACAGGGGACTATGGCTACACCTTC. Translation: CSARPTGDYGYTF.

The table lists this clonotype with many counts. The V call is TRBV20-1, the J call TRBJ1-2; 9 bases fit TRBD1. The CDR3 covers 16 residues. The germline gives CDR1 DFQATT, CDR2 SNEGSKA (reference sequence). Trimming cost V 6 bases and J 2 bases; bases outside gene matches: 13. CDR3 nucleotide sequence: TGCAGTGCACCAGGACAGGGGAGGGGTGGCAACTATGGCTACACCTTC. Translated, it gives CSAPGQGRGGNYGYTF.